Sequencing of this TCR beta chain was carried out in a study of lung T cells in sarcoidosis with Löfgren's syndrome. One entry per CDR3 protein, called by TCRdb with MiXCR from the reads. The sample holds 60,000 or so distinct CDR3 sequences; 21% are singletons and the top ten take about 2.5%. This CDR3 is 16 amino acids long. CDR1 and CDR2 (germline): MNHEY, SMNVEV (reference sequence). Between the trimmed V and J ends, which lost 4 bases and 0 bases, there was a span of 14 bases. The sample holds many counts of this clonotype. The clonotype originates from a human donor with sarcoidosis (Löfgren's syndrome or another form), or a control subject (not recorded which). V gene TRBV27 combines with J gene TRBJ2-3; either TRBD1 or TRBD2 may supply D (5 bases each). Sequencing was done on a sample of CD4+ T cells from PBMCs. This CDR3 is CASSSTGTVSTDTQYF. CDR3 nucleotides: TGTGCCAGCAGTTCCACCGGGACGGTCAGCACAGATACGCAGTATTTT.